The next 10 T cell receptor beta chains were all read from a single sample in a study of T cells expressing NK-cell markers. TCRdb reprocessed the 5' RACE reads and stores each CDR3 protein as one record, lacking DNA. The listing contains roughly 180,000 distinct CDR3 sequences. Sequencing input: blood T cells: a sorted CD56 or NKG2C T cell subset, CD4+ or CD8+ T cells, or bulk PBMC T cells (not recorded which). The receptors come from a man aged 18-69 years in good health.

The chain's CDR3 is CASSWVAGGSTDTQYF. V gene TRBV27 combines with J gene TRBJ2-3; without DNA, the TCRdb call of TRBD2 cannot be checked. In germline, CDR1 is MNHEY, CDR2 SMNVEV (reference sequence). The CDR3 loop spans 16 amino acids.

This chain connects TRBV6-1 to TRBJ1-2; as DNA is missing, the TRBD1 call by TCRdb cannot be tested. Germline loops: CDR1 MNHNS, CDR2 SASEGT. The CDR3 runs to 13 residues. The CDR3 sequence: CASHQGENYGYTF.

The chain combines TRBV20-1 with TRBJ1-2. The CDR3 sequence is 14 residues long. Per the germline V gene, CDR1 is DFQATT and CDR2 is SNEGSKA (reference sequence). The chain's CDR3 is CSARDRLGYYGYTF.

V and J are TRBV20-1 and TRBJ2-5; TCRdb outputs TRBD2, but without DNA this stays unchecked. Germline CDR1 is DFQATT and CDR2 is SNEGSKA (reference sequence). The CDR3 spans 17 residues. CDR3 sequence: CSATRLAGGPGQETQYF.

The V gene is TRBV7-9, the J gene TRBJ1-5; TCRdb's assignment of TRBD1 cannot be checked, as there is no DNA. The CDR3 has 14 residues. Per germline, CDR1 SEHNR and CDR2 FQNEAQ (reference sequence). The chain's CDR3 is CATGTGSFSQPQHF.

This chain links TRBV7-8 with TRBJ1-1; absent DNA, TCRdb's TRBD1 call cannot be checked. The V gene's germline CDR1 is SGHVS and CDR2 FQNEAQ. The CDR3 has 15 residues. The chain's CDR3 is CASSLGGWMNTEAFF.

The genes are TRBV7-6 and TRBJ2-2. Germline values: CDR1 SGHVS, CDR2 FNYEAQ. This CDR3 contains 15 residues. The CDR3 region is CASSTTLLEAGELFF.

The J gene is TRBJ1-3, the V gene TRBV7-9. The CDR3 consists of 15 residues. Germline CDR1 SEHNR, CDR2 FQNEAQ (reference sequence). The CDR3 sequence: CASSLVSGSGNTIYF.

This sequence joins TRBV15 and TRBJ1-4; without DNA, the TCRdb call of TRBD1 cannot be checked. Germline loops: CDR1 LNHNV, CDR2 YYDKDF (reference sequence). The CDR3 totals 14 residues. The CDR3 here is CATSRTGFGEKLFF.

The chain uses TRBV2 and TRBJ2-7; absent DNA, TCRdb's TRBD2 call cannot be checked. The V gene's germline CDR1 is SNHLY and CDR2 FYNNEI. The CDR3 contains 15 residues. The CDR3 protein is CASRSSGGRSYEQYF.